A single T cell receptor beta chain is shown here with its context. Antigen unknown. These data originate in a study of CXCR3-negative and CXCR3-positive naive CD8 T cells. This CDR3 region has 16 residues. Points from the study as a whole: The study found comparably high diversity in both naive subsets and much lower diversity in memory CD8+ cells. The study found that naive CXCR3-negative and CXCR3-positive cells shared TRBV-TRBJ usage, while memory cells differed. The study inferred TCR strength from TRB CDR3 properties and found comparable surface CD5 between naive subsets. Naive cells that were CXCR3-positive had more hydrophobic TRB CDR3s (compared with CXCR3-negative naive cells). Upon cryopreservation, CXCR3 expression partially decreased, and most assays used fresh PBMCs.

The TRB cDNA libraries were prepared by 5' RACE with UMI labels. TCRdb reprocessed the 5' RACE reads and reports one entry per CDR3 protein, with no DNA. This table lists around 7,000 distinct CDR3 sequences. This chain joins TRBV12-3 or TRBV12-4 and TRBJ2-3; TCRdb names TRBD2, which stays unverified in the absence of DNA. The material sequenced was naive CXCR3+ CD8+ T cells from blood. Subset noted: CD45RO-CCR7+CD27+CD95- naive CD8+ T cells expressing CXCR3 (TNR3+). This receptor was obtained from a human donor in good health. Some clones in this sample may be carry-over from other donors' samples. The CDR3 region is CASSWLAEASTDTQYF.